This TCR beta chain was sequenced during a study of radiotherapy plus CTLA-4 blockade in lung cancer. Study overall: Disease control was achieved by 31% of patients, and objective responses by 18%.

This clone was counted a few times. Its specificity is not known. TCRdb keeps only in-frame clones here, not all; method: immunoSEQ multiplex PCR. The sample lists some 60,000 clones; roughly three quarters were seen once. In chemo-refractory metastatic non-small-cell lung cancer, patients got ipilimumab CTLA-4 blockade together with focal radiation. Study results and caveats: Response, reportedly, was best predicted by interferon-beta along with early blood T cell clone dynamics. Radiotherapy with ipilimumab was followed by blood expansion of tumor-derived clones.

V lost 4 bases, J lost 3 bases, and 11 bases stayed unmatched. The V gene's germline CDR1 is SGHNT and CDR2 YYREEE (reference sequence). The CDR3 runs to 17 residues. The sequencing used peripheral blood, collected from a patient treated with radiotherapy plus ipilimumab. This sequence joins TRBV5-4 and TRBJ2-3; 10 bases agree with TRBD2. This receptor was identified in a human donor with non-small cell lung cancer who had a complete response to radiotherapy plus ipilimumab. Here the CDR3 reads CASSPPRAGGGTDTQYF. Here the CDR3 DNA reads TGTGCCAGCAGCCCGCCTAGAGCGGGGGGGGGAACAGATACGCAGTATTTT.